This T cell receptor (beta chain) was documented in a study of blood T cell repertoires in COVID-19. Study summary: Specimens from acute and convalescent COVID-19 originated in the United States, Italy and Spain. PBMCs, B-cell-depleted T cells, or T cells were the source of the cDNA or gDNA that made up the material.

The length of the CDR3 is 15 residues. The trim removed 4 bases at V and 0 bases at J, leaving 8 bases unmatched. CDR1 is GTSNPN, CDR2 SVGIG, per germline (reference sequence). Per the authors' pipeline: Amplifying reference gene primers gave estimates of nucleated cell counts. Generated by immunoSEQ multiplex PCR, the TCRdb table keeps only in-frame clones and is missing some. V and J calls and clone size are those listed in that table; D and trimming were worked out from the DNA. The sample consists of about 210,000 clones, approximately 90% of them appearing once. The source is a man aged 25-45 years with acute or convalescent COVID-19. Sample: peripheral blood. This chain links TRBV30 with TRBJ1-2; 7 nucleotides align to TRBD1. CDR3 amino acids: CAWNRDSTANYGYTF. The CDR3 DNA reads TGTGCCTGGAACCGGGACAGCACCGCTAACTATGGCTACACCTTC.